The clone carrying this TCR beta chain has a count of ten or more. Since the library was made to target alpha chains, this beta chain is a stray read and its abundance is not meaningful. This sample was taken from a study of spatial heterogeneity in lung cancer. As to time point: sample taken at primary tumor resection. The donor group consisted of roughly 70 patients who had untreated, early-stage non-small cell lung cancer. Unsorted whole RNA of tumor, nontumor lung or frozen PBMC was sequenced. A distinct unique molecular identifier was carried by each TCR cDNA molecule. TCRdb passed the 5' RACE reads through MiXCR, listing each CDR3 protein once. This table holds a few thousand distinct CDR3 sequences, less than 3.5% found once. The TCR originated in a human donor with early-stage non-small cell lung cancer. This material consisted of lung tissue, taken at surgery.

CDR3 in DNA: TGTGCCAGCAGCGACGGGGTCACAGATACGCAGTATTTT. Translation gives CASSDGVTDTQYF. The chain combines TRBV9 with TRBJ2-3; D may be TRBD2 (5 bases). The CDR3 length is 13 residues. Trimming stripped 3 bases from V and 2 bases from J, with 7 bases between. Per the germline V gene, CDR1 is SGDLS and CDR2 is YYNGEE.